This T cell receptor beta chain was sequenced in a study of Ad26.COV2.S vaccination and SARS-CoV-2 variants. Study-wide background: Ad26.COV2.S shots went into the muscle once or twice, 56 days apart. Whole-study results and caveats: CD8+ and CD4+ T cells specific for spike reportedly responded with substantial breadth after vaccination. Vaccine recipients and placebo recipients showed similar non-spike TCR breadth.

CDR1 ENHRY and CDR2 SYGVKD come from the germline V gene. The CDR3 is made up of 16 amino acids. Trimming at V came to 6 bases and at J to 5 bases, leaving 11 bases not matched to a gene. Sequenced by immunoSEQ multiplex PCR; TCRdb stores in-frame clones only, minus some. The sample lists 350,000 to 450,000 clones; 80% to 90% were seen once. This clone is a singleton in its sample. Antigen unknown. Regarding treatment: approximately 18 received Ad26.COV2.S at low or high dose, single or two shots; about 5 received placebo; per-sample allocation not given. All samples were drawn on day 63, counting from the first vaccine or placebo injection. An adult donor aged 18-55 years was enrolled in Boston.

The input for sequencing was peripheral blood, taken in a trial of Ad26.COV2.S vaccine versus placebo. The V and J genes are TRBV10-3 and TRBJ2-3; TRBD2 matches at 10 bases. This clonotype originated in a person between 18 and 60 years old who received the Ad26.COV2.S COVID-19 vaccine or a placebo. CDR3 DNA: TGTGCCATCAGGGGGTCTCTAGCGGGGGCGGGAGATACGCAGTATTTT. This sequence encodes CAIRGSLAGAGDTQYF.